The T cell receptor (beta chain) under discussion was sequenced for a study of response to subunit inactivated influenza vaccine. Overall study findings and caveats: Seasonal influenza vaccination, on each occasion, was suggested by the authors to recruit few new T cells.

Via MiXCR, TCRdb re-called the RT-PCR reads, giving one row per CDR3 protein. This table has a few hundred thousand distinct CDR3 sequences, roughly 22% appearing once. The V gene lost 4 bases and the J gene lost 3 bases, with 18 bases spanning the gap. Looked up from germline, CDR1 is KGHSH and CDR2 is LQKENI. CDR3 length: 16 amino acids. This clonotype was observed a handful of times. Its antigen remains unidentified. This chain connects TRBV18 to TRBJ1-1, with D perhaps TRBD1 (6 bases). Sequenced material: PBMCs from blood, taken around 22 months after vaccination. This clonotype originated in a man between 50 and 69 years old who received an inactivated influenza vaccine. The CDR3: CASSRGLQGADTEAFF. In DNA, the CDR3 is TGTGCCAGCTCACGGGGGTTACAGGGTGCGGACACTGAAGCTTTCTTT.